This entry describes one T cell receptor beta chain. Its antigen is currently unknown. The data originate from a study of T cell responses to AZD1222 COVID-19 vaccine. Whole-study results and caveats: It was only a handful of AZD1222 recipients who were seropositive at baseline. Researchers report vaccine-associated CD4 TCRs spanning spike, with dominance at 160-218 and 743-854. Most donors were white British, females outnumbered males, and clonal diversity was possibly underestimated. Repertoires were sampled only after the peak T cell response.

Using immunoSEQ multiplex PCR, the repertoire was profiled, and TCRdb retains in-frame clones only, with some absent. The sample consists of about 120,000 clones, around 89% of them appearing once. The TCR comes from an adult in good health. Source: peripheral blood, taken on day 0 of AZD1222 vaccination.

The CDR3 sequence: CASGASANTYEQYF. The DNA for the CDR3 is TGCGCCAGCGGGGCTAGCGCAAATACCTACGAGCAGTACTTC. V usage is TRBV4-1 and J usage is TRBJ2-7, with a tentative D call TRBD2 (6 bases). Germline CDR1 and CDR2: MGHRA and YSYEKL. The CDR3 covers 14 residues. V was cut by 8 bases and J by 2 bases, with 16 bases left in between.